This T cell receptor beta chain stems from a study of T-cell memory formation after mild COVID-19. Looking at the study overall: Among the donors, TCR clusters were largely specific to each donor.

CDR1 and CDR2 from the germline V gene are SGDLS and YYNGEE. The CDR3 consists of 14 residues. V lost 4 bases and J lost 5; bases outside the gene matches: 9. Libraries for TCRalpha and TCRbeta carried sample barcodes and unique molecular identifiers via 5'RACE. TCRdb passed the 5' RACE reads through MiXCR, listing each CDR3 protein once. The sample has around 470,000 distinct CDR3 sequences; 20% are singletons. This receptor was identified in an adult woman who had mild COVID-19 (a few samples of this study predate the infection). Cell type and time point are not known. The chain employs TRBV9 and TRBJ2-7, with 7 bases aligning to TRBD2. The sequencing input was PBMCs or a T cell subset sorted from them (not recorded which). This CDR3 reads CASSTRDTSDEQYF. The CDR3 DNA sequence: TGTGCCAGCAGCACCCGAGATACTAGCGACGAGCAGTACTTC.